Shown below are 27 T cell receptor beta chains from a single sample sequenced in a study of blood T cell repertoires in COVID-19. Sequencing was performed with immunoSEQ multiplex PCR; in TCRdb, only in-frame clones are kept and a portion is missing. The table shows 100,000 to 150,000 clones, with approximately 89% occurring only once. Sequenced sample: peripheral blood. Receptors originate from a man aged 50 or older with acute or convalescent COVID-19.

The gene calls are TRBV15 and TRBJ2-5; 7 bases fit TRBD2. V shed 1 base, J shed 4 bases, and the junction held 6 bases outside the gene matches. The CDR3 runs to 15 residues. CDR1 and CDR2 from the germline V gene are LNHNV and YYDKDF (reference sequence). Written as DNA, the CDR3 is TGTGCCACCAGCAGAGTGGGCGGGAGCCTAGAGACCCAGTACTTC. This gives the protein CATSRVGGSLETQYF.

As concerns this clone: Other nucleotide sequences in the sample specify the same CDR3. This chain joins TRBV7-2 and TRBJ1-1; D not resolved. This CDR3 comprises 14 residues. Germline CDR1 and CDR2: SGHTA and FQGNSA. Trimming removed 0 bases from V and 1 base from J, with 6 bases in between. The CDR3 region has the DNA TGTGCCAGCAGCTTAGCCGGGAGGAACACTGAAGCTTTCTTT. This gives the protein CASSLAGRNTEAFF. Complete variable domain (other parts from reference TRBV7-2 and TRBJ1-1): GAGVSQSPSNKVTEKGKDVELRCDPISGHTALYWYRQSLGQGLEFLIYFQGNSAPDKSGLPSDRFSAERTGGSVSTLTIQRTQQEDSAVYLCASSLAGRNTEAFFGQGTRLTVV.

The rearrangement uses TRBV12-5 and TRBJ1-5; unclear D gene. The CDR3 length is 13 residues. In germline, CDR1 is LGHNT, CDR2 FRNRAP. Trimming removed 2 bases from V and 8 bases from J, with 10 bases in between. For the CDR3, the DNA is TGTGCTAGTGGTTTGAATCCCGGAGAGCCCCAGCATTTT. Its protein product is CASGLNPGEPQHF.

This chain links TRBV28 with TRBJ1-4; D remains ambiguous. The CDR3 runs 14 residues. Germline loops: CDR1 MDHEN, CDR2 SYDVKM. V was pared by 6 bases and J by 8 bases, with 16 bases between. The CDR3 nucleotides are TGTGCCAGCAGCCCCAATACCTTCGAGGAAAAACTGTTTTTT. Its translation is CASSPNTFEEKLFF.

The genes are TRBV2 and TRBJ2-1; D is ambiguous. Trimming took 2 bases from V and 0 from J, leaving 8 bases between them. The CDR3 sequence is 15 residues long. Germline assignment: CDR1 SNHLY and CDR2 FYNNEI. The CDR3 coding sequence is TGTGCCAGCAGTGAATGGTTTAGCTCCTACAATGAGCAGTTCTTC. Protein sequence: CASSEWFSSYNEQFF.

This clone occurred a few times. As DNA, the CDR3 is TGCGCCAGCAGCTTTTCGGGAGATGGCTACACCTTC. Its protein product is CASSFSGDGYTF. The V gene is TRBV5-1, the J gene TRBJ1-2; no firm D call. With 2 bases removed from V and 6 bases from J, the gap between germline ends came to 8 bases. The CDR3 totals 12 residues. Germline V gene data show CDR1 as SGHRS and CDR2 as YFSETQ.

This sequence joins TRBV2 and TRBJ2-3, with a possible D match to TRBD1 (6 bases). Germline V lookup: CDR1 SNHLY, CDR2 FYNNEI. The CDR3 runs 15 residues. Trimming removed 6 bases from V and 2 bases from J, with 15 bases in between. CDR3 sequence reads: CASRGYRADTDTQYF. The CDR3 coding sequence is TGTGCCAGCAGAGGGTACAGGGCGGACACAGATACGCAGTATTTT.

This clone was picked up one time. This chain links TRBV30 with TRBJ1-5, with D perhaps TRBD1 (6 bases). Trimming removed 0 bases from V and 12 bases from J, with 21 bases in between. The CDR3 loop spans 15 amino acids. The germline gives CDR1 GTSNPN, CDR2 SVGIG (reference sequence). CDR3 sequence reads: CAWSVGGQIVLGQHF. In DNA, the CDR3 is TGTGCCTGGAGTGTAGGAGGACAGATCGTTCTGGGCCAGCATTTT.

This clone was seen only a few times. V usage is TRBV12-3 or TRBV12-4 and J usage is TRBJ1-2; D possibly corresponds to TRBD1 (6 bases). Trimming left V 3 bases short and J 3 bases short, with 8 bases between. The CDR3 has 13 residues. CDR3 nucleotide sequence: TGTGCCAGCAGTTTGGGGGCATACTATGGCTACACCTTC. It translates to CASSLGAYYGYTF.

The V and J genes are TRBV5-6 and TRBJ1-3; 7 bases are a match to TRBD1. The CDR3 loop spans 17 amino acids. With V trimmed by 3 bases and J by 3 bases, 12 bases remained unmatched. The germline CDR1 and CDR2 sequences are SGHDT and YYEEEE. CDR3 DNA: TGTGCCAGCAGCTATGGGACAGCGCACCTCCTTGGAAACACCATATATTTT. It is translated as CASSYGTAHLLGNTIYF.

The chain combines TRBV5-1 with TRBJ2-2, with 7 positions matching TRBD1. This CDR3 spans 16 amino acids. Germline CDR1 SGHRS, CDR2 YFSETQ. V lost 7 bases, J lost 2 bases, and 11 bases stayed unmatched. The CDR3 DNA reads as TGCGCCAGCGGGCCCACCGGGACAGCAAACACCGGGGAGCTGTTTTTT. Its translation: CASGPTGTANTGELFF.

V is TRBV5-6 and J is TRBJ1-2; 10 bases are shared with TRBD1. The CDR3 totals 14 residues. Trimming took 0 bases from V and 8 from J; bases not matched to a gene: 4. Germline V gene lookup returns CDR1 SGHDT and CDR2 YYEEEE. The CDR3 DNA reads TGTGCCAGCAGCTTGGGACAGGGGGCGCGAGGCTACACCTTC. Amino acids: CASSLGQGARGYTF.

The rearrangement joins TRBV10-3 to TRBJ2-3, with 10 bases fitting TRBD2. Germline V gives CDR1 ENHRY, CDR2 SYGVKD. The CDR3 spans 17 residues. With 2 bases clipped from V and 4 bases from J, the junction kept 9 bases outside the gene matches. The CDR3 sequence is CAISERQAGGHADTQYF. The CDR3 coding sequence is TGTGCCATCAGTGAGCGACAAGCGGGAGGGCATGCAGATACGCAGTATTTT.

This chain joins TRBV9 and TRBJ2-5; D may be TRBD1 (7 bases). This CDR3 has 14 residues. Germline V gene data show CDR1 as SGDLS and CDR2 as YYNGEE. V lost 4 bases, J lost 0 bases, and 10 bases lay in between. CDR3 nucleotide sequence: TGTGCCAGCAGCCAGGGGGGACACCAAGAGACCCAGTACTTC. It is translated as CASSQGGHQETQYF.

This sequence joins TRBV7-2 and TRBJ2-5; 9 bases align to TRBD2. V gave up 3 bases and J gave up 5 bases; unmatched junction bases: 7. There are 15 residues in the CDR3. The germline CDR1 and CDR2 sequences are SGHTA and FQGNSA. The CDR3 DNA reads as TGTGCCAGCAGCTTCAGGTGGGCGGGAGGGGAGACCCAGTACTTC. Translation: CASSFRWAGGETQYF.

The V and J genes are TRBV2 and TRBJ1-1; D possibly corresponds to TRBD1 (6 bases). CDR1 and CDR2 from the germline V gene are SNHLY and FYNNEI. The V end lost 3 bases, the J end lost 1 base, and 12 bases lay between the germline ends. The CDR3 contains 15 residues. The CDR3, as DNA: TGTGCCAGCAGTGATTTGGGGGCGAGGAACACTGAAGCTTTCTTT. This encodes CASSDLGARNTEAFF. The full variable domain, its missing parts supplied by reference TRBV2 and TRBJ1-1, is EPEVTQTPSHQVTQMGQEVILRCVPISNHLYFYWYRQILGQKVEFLVSFYNNEISEKSEIFDDQFSVERPDGSNFTLKIRSTKLEDSAMYFCASSDLGARNTEAFFGQGTRLTVV.

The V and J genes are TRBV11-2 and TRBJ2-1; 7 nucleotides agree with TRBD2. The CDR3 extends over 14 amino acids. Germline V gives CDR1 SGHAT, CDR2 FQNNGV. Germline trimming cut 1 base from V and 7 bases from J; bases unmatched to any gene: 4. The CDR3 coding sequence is TGTGCCAGCAGCTTAGGGCGGGAGAGGAATGAGCAGTTCTTC. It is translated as CASSLGRERNEQFF.

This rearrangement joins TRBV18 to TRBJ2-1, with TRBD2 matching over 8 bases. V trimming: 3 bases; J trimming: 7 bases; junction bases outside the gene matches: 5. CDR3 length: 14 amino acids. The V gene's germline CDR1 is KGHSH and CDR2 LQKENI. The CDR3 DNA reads TGTGCCAGCTCACCCGGGGGGGCGTATAATGAGCAGTTCTTC. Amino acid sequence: CASSPGGAYNEQFF.

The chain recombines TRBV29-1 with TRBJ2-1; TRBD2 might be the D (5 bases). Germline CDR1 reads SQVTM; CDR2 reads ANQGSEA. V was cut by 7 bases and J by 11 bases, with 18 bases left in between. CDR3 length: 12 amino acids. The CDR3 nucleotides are TGCAGCGGGGAATCCGGTGGCGGGCAGCAGTTCTTC. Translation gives CSGESGGGQQFF.

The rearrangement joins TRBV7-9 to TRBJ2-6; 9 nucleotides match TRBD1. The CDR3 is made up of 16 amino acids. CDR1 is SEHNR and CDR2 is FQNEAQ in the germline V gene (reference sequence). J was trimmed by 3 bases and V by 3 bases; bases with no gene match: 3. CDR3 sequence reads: CASSLGTGYGANVLTF. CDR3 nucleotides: TGTGCCAGCAGCTTGGGGACAGGGTATGGGGCCAACGTCCTGACTTTC. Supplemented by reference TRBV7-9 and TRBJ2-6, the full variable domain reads DTGVSQNPRHKITKRGQNVTFRCDPISEHNRLYWYRQTLGQGPEFLTYFQNEAQLEKSRLLSDRFSAERPKGSFSTLEIQRTEQGDSAMYLCASSLGTGYGANVLTFGAGSRLTVL.

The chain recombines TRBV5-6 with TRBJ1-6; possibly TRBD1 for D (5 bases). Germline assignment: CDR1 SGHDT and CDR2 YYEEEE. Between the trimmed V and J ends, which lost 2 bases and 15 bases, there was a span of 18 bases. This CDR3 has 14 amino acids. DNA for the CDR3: TGTGCCAGCAGCTTCCGGGCGTGGGGGGAGCGCCTCCACTTT. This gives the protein CASSFRAWGERLHF.

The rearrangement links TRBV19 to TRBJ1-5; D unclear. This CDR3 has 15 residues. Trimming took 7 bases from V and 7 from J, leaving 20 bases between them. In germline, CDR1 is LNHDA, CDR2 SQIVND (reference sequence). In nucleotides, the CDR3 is TGTGCCAGTACCCGAAGAACATCCTCGGGGCAGCCCCAGCATTTT. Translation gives CASTRRTSSGQPQHF.

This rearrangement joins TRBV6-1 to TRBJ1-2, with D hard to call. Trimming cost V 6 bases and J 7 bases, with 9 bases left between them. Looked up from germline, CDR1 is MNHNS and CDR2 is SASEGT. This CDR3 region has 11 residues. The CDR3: CASSPYTGYTF. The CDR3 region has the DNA TGTGCCAGCAGCCCGTACACTGGCTACACCTTC.

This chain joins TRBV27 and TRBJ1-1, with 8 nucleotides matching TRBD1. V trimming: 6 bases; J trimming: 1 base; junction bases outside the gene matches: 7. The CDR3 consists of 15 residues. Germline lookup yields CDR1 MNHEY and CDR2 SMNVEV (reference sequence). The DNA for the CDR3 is TGTGCCAGCAGGGAGACAGGGGTCTCGAACACTGAAGCTTTCTTT. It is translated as CASRETGVSNTEAFF.

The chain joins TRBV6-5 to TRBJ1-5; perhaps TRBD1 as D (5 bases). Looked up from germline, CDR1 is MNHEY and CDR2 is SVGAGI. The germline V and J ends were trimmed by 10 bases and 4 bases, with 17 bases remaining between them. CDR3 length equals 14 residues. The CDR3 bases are TGTGCCACAAATCGAGGAGGGGTGAATCAGCCCCAGCATTTT. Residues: CATNRGGVNQPQHF.

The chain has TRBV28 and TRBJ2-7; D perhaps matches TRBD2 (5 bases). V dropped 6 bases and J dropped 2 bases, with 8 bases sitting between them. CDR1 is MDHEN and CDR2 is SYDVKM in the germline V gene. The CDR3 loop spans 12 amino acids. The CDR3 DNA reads TGTGCCAGCAGCCACGGGACCTACGAGCAGTACTTC. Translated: CASSHGTYEQYF.

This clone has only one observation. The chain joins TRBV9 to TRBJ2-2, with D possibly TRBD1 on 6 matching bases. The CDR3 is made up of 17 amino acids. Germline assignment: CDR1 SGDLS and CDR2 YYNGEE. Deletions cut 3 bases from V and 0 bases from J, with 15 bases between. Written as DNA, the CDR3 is TGTGCCAGCAGCGCCCAGGGGTACCCCTCGAACACCGGGGAGCTGTTTTTT. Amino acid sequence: CASSAQGYPSNTGELFF.